This record concerns one T cell receptor (beta chain) sequence. The data stem from a study of blood T cell repertoires in COVID-19. Study details: Collection of acute and convalescent COVID-19 samples took place in the United States, Italy and Spain. PBMCs, B-cell-depleted T cells, or T cells provided the cDNA or gDNA that made up the material.

The length of the CDR3 is 15 residues. The ends were cut back, 5 bases at V and 4 bases at J, with 15 bases in the middle. Germline CDR1 is SGHTA and CDR2 is FQGNSA. Only in-frame clones appear in the TCRdb table, and some are missing; sequencing was by immunoSEQ multiplex PCR. The table shows around 130,000 clones, with 82% occurring only once. The sample comprised peripheral blood. The chain uses TRBV7-2 and TRBJ2-1; D is perhaps TRBD2 (5 bases). The receptor was isolated from a woman aged 80 or older with acute or convalescent COVID-19. CDR3 in DNA: TGTGCCAGCAGCCCCCGGACTCCCATTTACAATGAGCAGTTCTTC. Protein: CASSPRTPIYNEQFF.